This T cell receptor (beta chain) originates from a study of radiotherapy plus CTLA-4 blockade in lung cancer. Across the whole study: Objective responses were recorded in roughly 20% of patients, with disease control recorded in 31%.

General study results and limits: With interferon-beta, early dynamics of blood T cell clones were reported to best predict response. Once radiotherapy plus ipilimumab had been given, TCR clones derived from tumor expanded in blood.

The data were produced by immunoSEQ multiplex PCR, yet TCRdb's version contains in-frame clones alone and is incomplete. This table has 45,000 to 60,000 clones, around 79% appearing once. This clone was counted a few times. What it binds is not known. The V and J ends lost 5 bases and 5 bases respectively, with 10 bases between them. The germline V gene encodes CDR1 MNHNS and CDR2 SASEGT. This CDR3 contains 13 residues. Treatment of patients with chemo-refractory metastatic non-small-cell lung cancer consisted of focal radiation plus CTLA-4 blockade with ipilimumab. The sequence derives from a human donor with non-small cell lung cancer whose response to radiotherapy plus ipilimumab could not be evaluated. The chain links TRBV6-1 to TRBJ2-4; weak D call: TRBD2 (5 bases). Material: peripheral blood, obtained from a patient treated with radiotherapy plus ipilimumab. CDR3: CASSRGMENIQYF. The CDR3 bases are TGTGCCAGCAGTCGGGGAATGGAAAACATTCAGTACTTC.